The subject of this entry is one T cell receptor (beta chain). Its antigen is not known. The source of the sample is a study of T cell responses to AZD1222 COVID-19 vaccine. Study results and caveats: Baseline antibody screening turned up just five to seven seropositive AZD1222 recipients. Across spike, vaccine-associated CD4 TCRs were found, dominant at 160-218 and 743-854. Receipt of two AZD1222 doses was followed by a rise in Spike-specific TCR breadth and depth.

V was pared by 3 bases and J by 5 bases, with 11 bases of the junction left unmatched. This CDR3 region has 17 residues. Germline V gene data show CDR1 as KGHSH and CDR2 as LQKENI. Profiled with immunoSEQ multiplex PCR; TCRdb holds only in-frame clones, not every one. The sample includes around 170,000 clones, approximately 90% of them seen just once. This TCR came from an adult in good health. The sample consisted of peripheral blood, taken on day 0 of AZD1222 vaccination. V and J are TRBV18 and TRBJ2-2; 8 positions match TRBD2. The CDR3 loop is CASSPPTSGRRTGELFF. CDR3 DNA: TGTGCCAGCTCACCCCCTACCAGCGGGAGAAGAACCGGGGAGCTGTTTTTT.